This T cell receptor beta chain was profiled in a study of cytomegalovirus exposure and HLA in healthy donors. Across the whole study: Among the approximately 400 genotyped donors, over 70% were placed in the Caucasian-associated ancestry cluster. General study results and limits: The authors judged a highly shared variant cluster likely a sequencing artifact. Reportedly, diagnosis of cytomegalovirus status by the classifier showed high specificity and sensitivity. When presence/absence was analysed, sequencing depth was taken to be roughly uniform across donors.

This clone appeared a few times. The antigen is undetermined. An end of the junction does not agree with germline; a read error may underlie this. The germline gives CDR1 SEHNR, CDR2 FQNEAQ (reference sequence). This CDR3 contains 12 residues. In the PCR, 60 Vbeta and 13 Jbeta primers were used. Sequenced by immunoSEQ multiplex PCR; TCRdb stores in-frame clones only, minus some. The table has 180,000 or so clones, 9.5% seen once; the top ten hold 1% to 1.5%. The gene calls are TRBV7-9 and TRBJ2-1, with no clear D. The sequenced sample consisted of PBMCs. The sequence was obtained from a woman in her 30s in good health and CMV-seropositive. The CDR3 DNA reads as TGTGCCAGCACCTTACAGAACAATGAGCAGTTCTTC. Encoded protein: CASTLQNNEQFF.